The 15 T cell receptor beta chains given below trace back to one sample, sequenced in a study of T cells in Graves' hyperthyroidism and ophthalmopathy. It was RNA transcripts that yielded the amplified TCR beta CDR3 regions. The TCR CDR3 first-round RT-PCR relied on the HTBI primer set. MiXCR was run by TCRdb on the multiplex PCR reads, yielding one entry per CDR3 protein. The table records hundreds of thousands of distinct CDR3 sequences, roughly 46% of them present only once. The sample taken for sequencing was peripheral blood or thyroid tissue (not recorded which). The receptors stem from an adult man with Graves' disease, either hyperthyroidism or ophthalmopathy (not recorded which).

This sequence joins TRBV11-1 and TRBJ2-7, with D uncertain. The germline V and J ends were trimmed by 1 base and 3 bases, with 16 bases remaining between them. Germline V gives CDR1 SGHAT, CDR2 FQDESV (reference sequence). The CDR3 extends over 16 amino acids. CDR3 nucleotide sequence: TGTGCCAGCAGCTTAGGGCGTACGGGTTGGGTCTACGAGCAGTACTTC. Amino acids: CASSLGRTGWVYEQYF.

V gene TRBV19 combines with J gene TRBJ1-1, with 7 positions matching TRBD1. Germline V gives CDR1 LNHDA, CDR2 SQIVND (reference sequence). The CDR3 length is 14 residues. With 7 bases clipped from V and 0 bases from J, the junction kept 5 bases outside the gene matches. CDR3 amino acids: CASTRQGLNTEAFF. Here the CDR3 DNA reads TGTGCCAGTACACGACAGGGCTTGAACACTGAAGCTTTCTTT.

The chain combines TRBV7-9 with TRBJ1-2; 7 bases align to TRBD1. Germline CDR1 is SEHNR and CDR2 is FQNEAQ (reference sequence). This CDR3 is 12 amino acids long. Trimming took 5 bases from V and 8 from J; bases not matched to a gene: 5. The CDR3 spells CASSEKGGGYTF. In DNA, the CDR3 is TGTGCCAGCAGCGAGAAAGGGGGCGGCTACACCTTC.

The chain recombines TRBV20-1 with TRBJ1-1; 8 bases are a match to TRBD1. CDR1 is DFQATT and CDR2 is SNEGSKA in the germline V gene (reference sequence). The CDR3 is 14 residues long. V shed 3 bases, J shed 3 bases, and the junction held 6 bases outside the gene matches. This CDR3 is CSARETGVDTEAFF. The DNA for the CDR3 is TGCAGTGCTAGGGAGACAGGGGTCGACACTGAAGCTTTCTTT.

This clonotype came up many times. The chain joins TRBV10-1 to TRBJ1-2, with D unclear. There are 13 residues in the CDR3. From germline, CDR1 is WNHNN and CDR2 SYGVQD (reference sequence). Trimming took off 2 bases at V and 4 bases at J, with 8 bases between the two ends. As DNA, the CDR3 is TGCGCCAGCAGTGAGGACGTCGGCTATGGCTACACCTTC. This codes for CASSEDVGYGYTF.

As DNA, the CDR3 is TGTGCCAGCGTATTGGGACAGGGGGCATATCAGCCCCAGCATTTT. This encodes CASVLGQGAYQPQHF. V and J are TRBV12-3 or TRBV12-4 and TRBJ1-5; TRBD1 aligns across 12 bases. V lost 8 bases, J lost 5 bases, and 7 bases stayed unmatched. This CDR3 contains 15 residues.

J is TRBJ1-4 and V is TRBV20-1, with TRBD1 matching 9 bases. Germline V CDR1 and CDR2: DFQATT, SNEGSKA (reference sequence). There are 12 residues in the CDR3. The junction had 2 bases not matched to a gene; V was cut back by 4 bases and J by 8 bases. The CDR3 sequence: CSANRGQEKLFF. The CDR3 coding sequence is TGCAGTGCTAACAGGGGGCAGGAAAAACTGTTTTTT.

The rearrangement uses TRBV11-3 and TRBJ1-1; perhaps TRBD1 as D (6 bases). Germline V CDR1 and CDR2: SGHNT, YENEEA. CDR3 size: 14 residues. Here the CDR3 reads CASQVGGLGTEAFF. The DNA of the CDR3 is TGTGCTTCCCAGGTTGGGGGCCTAGGCACTGAAGCTTTCTTT.

This clonotype came up many times. This chain joins TRBV7-8 and TRBJ1-1; 8 bases are shared with TRBD1. CDR1 SGHVS and CDR2 FQNEAQ come from the germline V gene. V lost 4 bases to trimming and J lost 3 bases; unmatched junction nucleotides: 7. The CDR3 extends over 15 amino acids. The CDR3 DNA is TGTGCCAGCAGCTCAAAGCAGGGGGCAGACACTGAAGCTTTCTTT. Translating it yields CASSSKQGADTEAFF. The variable domain in full, with the rest retrieved from reference TRBV7-8 and TRBJ1-1, is GAGVSQSPRYKVAKRGQDVALRCDPISGHVSLFWYQQALGQGPEFLTYFQNEAQLDKSGLPSDRFFAERPEGSVSTLKIQRTQQEDSAVYLCASSSKQGADTEAFFGQGTRLTVV.

This clonotype has just a few counts. The rearrangement joins TRBV10-3 to TRBJ1-2; 11 positions match TRBD1. This CDR3 contains 13 residues. Trimming removed 5 bases from V and 7 bases from J; junction bases left unmatched: 3. Germline values: CDR1 ENHRY, CDR2 SYGVKD. The CDR3 coding sequence is TGTGCCATCAGTCGGACAGGGGGCTTTGGCTACACCTTC. Translation: CAISRTGGFGYTF.

This clonotype was seen repeatedly, ten times or more. The chain couples TRBV20-1 to TRBJ2-5, with unresolved D. This CDR3 has 10 amino acids. V was pared by 3 bases and J by 1 base, with 0 bases between. Per the germline V gene, CDR1 is DFQATT and CDR2 is SNEGSKA (reference sequence). CDR3 sequence reads: CSASQETQYF. CDR3 in DNA: TGCAGTGCTAGCCAAGAGACCCAGTACTTC.

Concerning this clonotype: Being one base from a much bigger clone, this may be a read error. The V call is TRBV2, the J call TRBJ2-7; TRBD1 matches 10 bases. J lost 5 bases, V lost 6 bases, and 7 bases had no gene match. This CDR3 comprises 14 residues. Looked up from germline, CDR1 is SNHLY and CDR2 is FYNNEI. CDR3 loop: CASRTGQGPHEQYF. CDR3 DNA sequence: TGTGCCAGCAGAACGGGACAGGGGCCCCACGAGCAGTACTTC.

The rearrangement links TRBV7-9 to TRBJ1-1; possibly TRBD1 for D (6 bases). Germline lookup yields CDR1 SEHNR and CDR2 FQNEAQ (reference sequence). V shed 6 bases and J shed 4 bases, with 15 bases lying between them. There are 14 residues in the CDR3. The CDR3 nucleotides read TGTGCCAGCAGTGGGGGGCCGGGAGGCACTGAAGCTTTCTTT. Translating gives CASSGGPGGTEAFF.

This clonotype occurred many times. V gene TRBV19 combines with J gene TRBJ1-6; TRBD1 might be the D (6 bases). Germline CDR1 and CDR2: LNHDA and SQIVND (reference sequence). Trimming removed 5 bases at V and 8 bases at J, with 13 bases between. The CDR3 is 14 amino acids. The CDR3: CASSVTGLDSPLHF. CDR3 DNA sequence: TGTGCCAGTAGTGTCACAGGGCTGGATTCACCCCTCCACTTT.

With respect to this clonotype: A much larger clone differs from this one at a single base, so this may be a read error. The chain combines TRBV6-1 with TRBJ2-5; 11 bases match TRBD2. V shed 1 base and J 3 bases; nucleotides not matched to a gene: 4. This CDR3 region has 16 residues. CDR1 is MNHNS, CDR2 SASEGT, per germline. The CDR3 is CASSEGLAGGEETQYF. CDR3 DNA: TGTGCCAGCAGTGAAGGGCTAGCGGGGGGAGAAGAGACCCAGTACTTC.